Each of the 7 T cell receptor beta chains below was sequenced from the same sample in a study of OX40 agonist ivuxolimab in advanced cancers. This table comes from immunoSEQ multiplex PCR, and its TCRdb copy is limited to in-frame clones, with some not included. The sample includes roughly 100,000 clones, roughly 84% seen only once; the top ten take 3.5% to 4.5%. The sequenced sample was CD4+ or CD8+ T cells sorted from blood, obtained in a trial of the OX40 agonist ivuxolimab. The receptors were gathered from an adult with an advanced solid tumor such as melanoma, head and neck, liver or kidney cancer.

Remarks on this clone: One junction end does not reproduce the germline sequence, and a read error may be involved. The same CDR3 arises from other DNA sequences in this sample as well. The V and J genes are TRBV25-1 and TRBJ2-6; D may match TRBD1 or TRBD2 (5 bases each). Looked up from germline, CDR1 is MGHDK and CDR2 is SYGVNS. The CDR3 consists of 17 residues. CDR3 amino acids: CASSARDAGSGANVLTF. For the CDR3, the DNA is TGTGCCAGCAGTGCCCGGGACGCCGGCTCTGGGGCCAACGTCCTGACTTTT.

CDR3 in DNA: TGTGCCACCAGCAGAGGGCGGGAGTGGAATGAGCAGTTCTTC. Translated: CATSRGREWNEQFF. The chain links TRBV15 to TRBJ2-1, with 7 bases identical to TRBD2. In germline, CDR1 is LNHNV, CDR2 YYDKDF (reference sequence). CDR3 length: 14 amino acids. Germline trimming cut 1 base from V and 7 bases from J; bases unmatched to any gene: 4.

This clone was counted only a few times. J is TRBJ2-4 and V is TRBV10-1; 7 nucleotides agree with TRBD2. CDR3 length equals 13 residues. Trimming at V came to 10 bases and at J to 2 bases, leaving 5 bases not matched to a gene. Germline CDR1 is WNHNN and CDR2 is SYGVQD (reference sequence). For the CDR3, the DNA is TGCGCCATCATGGGAGGGTCCAAAAACATTCAGTACTTC. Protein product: CAIMGGSKNIQYF.

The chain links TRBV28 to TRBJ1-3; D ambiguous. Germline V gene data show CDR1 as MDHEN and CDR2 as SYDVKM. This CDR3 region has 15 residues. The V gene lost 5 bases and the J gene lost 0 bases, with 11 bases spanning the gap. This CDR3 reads CASSPPGLSGNTIYF. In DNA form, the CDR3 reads TGTGCCAGCAGTCCCCCCGGCCTCTCTGGAAACACCATATATTTT. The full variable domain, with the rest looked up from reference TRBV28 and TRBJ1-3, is DVKVTQSSRYLVKRTGEKVFLECVQDMDHENMFWYRQDPGLGLRLIYFSYDVKMKEKGDIPEGYSVSREKKERFSLILESASTNQTSMYLCASSPPGLSGNTIYFGEGSWLTVV.

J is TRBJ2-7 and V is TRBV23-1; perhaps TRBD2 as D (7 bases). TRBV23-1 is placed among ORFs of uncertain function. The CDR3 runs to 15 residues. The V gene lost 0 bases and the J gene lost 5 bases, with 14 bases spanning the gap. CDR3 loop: CASSQSGGGRDEQYF. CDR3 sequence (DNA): TGCGCCAGCAGTCAATCGGGAGGGGGAAGAGACGAGCAGTACTTC.

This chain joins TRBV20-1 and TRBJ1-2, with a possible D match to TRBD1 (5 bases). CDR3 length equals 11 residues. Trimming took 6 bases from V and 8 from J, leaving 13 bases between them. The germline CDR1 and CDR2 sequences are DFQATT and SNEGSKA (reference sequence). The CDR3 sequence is CSAGTPEGYTF. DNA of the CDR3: TGCAGTGCCGGGACCCCGGAAGGCTACACCTTC.

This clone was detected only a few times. In DNA form, the CDR3 reads TGTGCCAGCAGTTTACCCGGGGATTGGGAGCAGTTCTTC. It is translated as CASSLPGDWEQFF. J is TRBJ2-1 and V is TRBV28, with a possible D match to TRBD2 (5 bases). With 2 bases removed from V and 10 bases from J, the gap between germline ends came to 12 bases. This CDR3 contains 13 residues. CDR1 and CDR2 (germline): MDHEN, SYDVKM.